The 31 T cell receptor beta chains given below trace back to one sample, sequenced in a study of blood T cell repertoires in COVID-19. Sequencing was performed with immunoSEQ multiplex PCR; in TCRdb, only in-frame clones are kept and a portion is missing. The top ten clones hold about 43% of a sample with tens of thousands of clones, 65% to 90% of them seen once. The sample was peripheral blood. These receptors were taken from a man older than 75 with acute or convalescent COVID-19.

The CDR3 region has the DNA TGTGCCAGCAGTTTAATTTCCACAGGGTCTGGGAAATGGAAAGCTTTCTTT. Protein: CASSLISTGSGKWKAFF. The chain has TRBV27 and TRBJ1-1; a possible D gene is TRBD1 (6 bases). The V end lost 2 bases, the J end lost 9 bases, and 25 bases lay between the germline ends. Germline V lookup: CDR1 MNHEY, CDR2 SMNVEV (reference sequence). The CDR3 extends over 17 amino acids.

In DNA, the CDR3 is TGTGCCAGCAGCCAGCTCCAGGATGGCCAAGAGACCCAGTACTTC. Protein sequence: CASSQLQDGQETQYF. V gene TRBV14 combines with J gene TRBJ2-5; D is uncertain. V lost 3 bases, J lost 1 base, and 12 bases lay in between. This CDR3 spans 15 amino acids. The germline CDR1 and CDR2 sequences are SGHDN and FVKESK.

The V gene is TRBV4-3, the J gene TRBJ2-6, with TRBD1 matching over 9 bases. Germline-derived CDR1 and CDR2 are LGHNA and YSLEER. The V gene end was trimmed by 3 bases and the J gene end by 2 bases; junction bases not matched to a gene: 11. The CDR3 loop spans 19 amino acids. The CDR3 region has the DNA TGCGCCAGCAGCCATCATACCGGGACAGGGACCCCTGGGGCCAACGTCCTGACTTTC. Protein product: CASSHHTGTGTPGANVLTF.

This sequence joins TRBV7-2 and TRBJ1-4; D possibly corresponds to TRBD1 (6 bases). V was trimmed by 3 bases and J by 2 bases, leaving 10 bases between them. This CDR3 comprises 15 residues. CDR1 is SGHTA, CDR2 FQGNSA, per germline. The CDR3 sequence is CASSFGGATNEKLFF. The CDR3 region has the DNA TGTGCCAGCAGCTTTGGGGGGGCGACTAATGAAAAACTGTTTTTT.

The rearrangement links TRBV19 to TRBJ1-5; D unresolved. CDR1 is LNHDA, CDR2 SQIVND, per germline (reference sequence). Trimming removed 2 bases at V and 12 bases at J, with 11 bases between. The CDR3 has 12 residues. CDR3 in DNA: TGTGCCAGTAGTATAATTATGGTCAGCCAGCATTTT. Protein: CASSIIMVSQHF.

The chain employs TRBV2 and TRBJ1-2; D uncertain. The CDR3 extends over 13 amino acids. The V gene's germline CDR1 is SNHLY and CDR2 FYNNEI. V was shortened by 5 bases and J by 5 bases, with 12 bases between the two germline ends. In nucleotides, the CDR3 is TGTGCCAGCAGTTCAGCGGGAAGGTATGGCTACACCTTC. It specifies CASSSAGRYGYTF.

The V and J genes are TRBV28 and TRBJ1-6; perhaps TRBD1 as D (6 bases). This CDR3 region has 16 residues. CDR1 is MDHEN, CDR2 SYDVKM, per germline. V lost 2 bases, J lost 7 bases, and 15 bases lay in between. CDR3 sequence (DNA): TGTGCCAGCAGTTTAGCGGTAGCAGGGGAAAATTCACCCCTCCACTTT. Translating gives CASSLAVAGENSPLHF.

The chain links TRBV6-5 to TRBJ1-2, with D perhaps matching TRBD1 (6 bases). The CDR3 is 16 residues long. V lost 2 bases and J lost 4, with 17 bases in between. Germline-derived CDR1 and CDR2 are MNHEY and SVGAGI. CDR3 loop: CASSYQTTGLTYGYTF. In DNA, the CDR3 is TGTGCCAGCAGTTACCAGACGACAGGTTTAACCTATGGCTACACCTTC.

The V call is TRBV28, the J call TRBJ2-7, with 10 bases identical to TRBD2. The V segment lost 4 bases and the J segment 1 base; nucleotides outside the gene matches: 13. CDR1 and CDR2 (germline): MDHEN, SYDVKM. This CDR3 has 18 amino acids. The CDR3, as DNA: TGTGCCAGCAGTTACTCCCCCCTAGCGGGAGAGACTTCCTACGAGCAGTACTTC. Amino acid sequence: CASSYSPLAGETSYEQYF.

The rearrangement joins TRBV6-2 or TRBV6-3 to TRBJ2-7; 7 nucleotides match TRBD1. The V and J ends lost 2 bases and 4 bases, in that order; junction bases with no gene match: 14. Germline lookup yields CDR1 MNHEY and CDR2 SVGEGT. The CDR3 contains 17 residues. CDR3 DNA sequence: TGTGCCAGCAGTTACCCCTCCGACAGGGTAATAACTTACGAGCAGTACTTC. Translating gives CASSYPSDRVITYEQYF.

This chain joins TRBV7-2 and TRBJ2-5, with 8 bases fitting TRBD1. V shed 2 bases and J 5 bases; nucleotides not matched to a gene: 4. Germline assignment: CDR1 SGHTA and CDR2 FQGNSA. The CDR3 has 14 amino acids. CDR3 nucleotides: TGTGCCAGCAGCTTACAGGGGGCTGGGGAGACCCAGTACTTC. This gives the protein CASSLQGAGETQYF.

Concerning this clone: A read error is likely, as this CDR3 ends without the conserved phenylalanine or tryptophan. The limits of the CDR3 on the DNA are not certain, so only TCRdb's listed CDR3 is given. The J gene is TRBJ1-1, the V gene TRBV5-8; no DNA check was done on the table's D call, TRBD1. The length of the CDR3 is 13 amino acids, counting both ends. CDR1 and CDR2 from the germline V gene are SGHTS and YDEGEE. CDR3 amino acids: CASSFSRPGTGPE.

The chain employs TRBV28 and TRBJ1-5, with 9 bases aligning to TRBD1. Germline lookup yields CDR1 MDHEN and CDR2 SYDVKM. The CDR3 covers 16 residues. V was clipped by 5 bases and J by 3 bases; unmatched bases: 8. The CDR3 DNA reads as TGTGCCAGCAGTAACCCGGGACAGGGTAACAATCAGCCCCAGCATTTT. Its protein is CASSNPGQGNNQPQHF.

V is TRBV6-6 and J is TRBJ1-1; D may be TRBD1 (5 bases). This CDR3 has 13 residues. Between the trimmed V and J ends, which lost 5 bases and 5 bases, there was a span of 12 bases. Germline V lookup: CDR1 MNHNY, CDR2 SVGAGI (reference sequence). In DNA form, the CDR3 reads TGTGCCAGCAGTCCCTCGGGGGTGACTGAAGCTTTCTTT. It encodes CASSPSGVTEAFF.

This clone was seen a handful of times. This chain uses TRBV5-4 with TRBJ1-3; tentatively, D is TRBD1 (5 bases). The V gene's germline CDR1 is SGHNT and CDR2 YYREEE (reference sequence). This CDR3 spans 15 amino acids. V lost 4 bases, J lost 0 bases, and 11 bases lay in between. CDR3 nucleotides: TGTGCCAGCAGCACCACGGGGGGCTCTGGAAACACCATATATTTT. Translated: CASSTTGGSGNTIYF.

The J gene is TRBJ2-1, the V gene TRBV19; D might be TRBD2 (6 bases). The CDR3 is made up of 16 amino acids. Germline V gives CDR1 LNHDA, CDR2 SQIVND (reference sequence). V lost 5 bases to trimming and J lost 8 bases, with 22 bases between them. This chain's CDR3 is CASSPTGLSGGDEQFF. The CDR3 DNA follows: TGTGCCAGTAGTCCGACCGGACTATCGGGCGGCGATGAGCAGTTCTTC.

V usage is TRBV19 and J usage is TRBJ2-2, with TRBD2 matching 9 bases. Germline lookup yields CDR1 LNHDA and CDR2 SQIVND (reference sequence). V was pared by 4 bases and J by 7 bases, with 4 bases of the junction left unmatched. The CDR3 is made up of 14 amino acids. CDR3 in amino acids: CASSTSGKIGELFF. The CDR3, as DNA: TGTGCCAGTAGTACTAGCGGGAAGATCGGGGAGCTGTTTTTT.

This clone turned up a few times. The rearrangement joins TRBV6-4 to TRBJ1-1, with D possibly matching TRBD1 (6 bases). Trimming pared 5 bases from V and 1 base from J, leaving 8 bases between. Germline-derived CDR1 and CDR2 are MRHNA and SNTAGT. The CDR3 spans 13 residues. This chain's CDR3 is CASSQGQNTEAFF. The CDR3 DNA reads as TGTGCCAGCAGTCAGGGGCAGAACACTGAAGCTTTCTTT.

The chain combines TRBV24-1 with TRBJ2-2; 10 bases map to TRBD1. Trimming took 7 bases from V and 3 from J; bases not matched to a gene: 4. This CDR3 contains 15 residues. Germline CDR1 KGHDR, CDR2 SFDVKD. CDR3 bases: TGTGCCACCAGGGGGACAGGGGAGGACACCGGGGAGCTGTTTTTT. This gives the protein CATRGTGEDTGELFF.

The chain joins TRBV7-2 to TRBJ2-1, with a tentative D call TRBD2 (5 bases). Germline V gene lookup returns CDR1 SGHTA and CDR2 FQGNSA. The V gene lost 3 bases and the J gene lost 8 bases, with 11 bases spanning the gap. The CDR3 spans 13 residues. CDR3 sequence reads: CASSFFHGDEQFF. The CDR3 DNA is TGTGCCAGCAGCTTCTTCCACGGGGATGAGCAGTTCTTC.

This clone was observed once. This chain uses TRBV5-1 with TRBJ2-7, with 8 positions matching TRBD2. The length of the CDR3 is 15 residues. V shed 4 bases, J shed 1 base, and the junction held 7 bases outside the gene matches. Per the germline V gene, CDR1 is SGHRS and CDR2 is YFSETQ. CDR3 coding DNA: TGCGCCAGCAGCCCCGGTTCTAGCGGGTCCTACGAGCAGTACTTC. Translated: CASSPGSSGSYEQYF.

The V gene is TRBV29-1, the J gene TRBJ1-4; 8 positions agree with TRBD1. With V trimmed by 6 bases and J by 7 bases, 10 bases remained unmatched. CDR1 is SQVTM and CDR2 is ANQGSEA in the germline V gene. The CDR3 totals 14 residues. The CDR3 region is CSVGPRGHGEKLFF. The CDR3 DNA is TGCAGCGTCGGCCCCAGGGGGCATGGTGAAAAACTGTTTTTT.

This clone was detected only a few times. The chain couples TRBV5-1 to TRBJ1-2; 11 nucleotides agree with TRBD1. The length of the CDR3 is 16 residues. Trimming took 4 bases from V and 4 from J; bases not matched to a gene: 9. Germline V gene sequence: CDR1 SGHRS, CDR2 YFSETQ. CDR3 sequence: CASSPTPGTGGYGYTF. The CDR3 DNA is TGCGCCAGCAGCCCAACCCCCGGGACAGGGGGCTATGGCTACACCTTC.

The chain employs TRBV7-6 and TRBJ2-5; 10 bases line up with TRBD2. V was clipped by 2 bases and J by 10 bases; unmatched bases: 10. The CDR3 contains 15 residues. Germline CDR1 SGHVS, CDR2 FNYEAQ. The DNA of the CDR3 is TGTGCCAGCAGCTTAACGTCTAGCGGGGGTGAGGTCCAGTACTTC. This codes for CASSLTSSGGEVQYF.

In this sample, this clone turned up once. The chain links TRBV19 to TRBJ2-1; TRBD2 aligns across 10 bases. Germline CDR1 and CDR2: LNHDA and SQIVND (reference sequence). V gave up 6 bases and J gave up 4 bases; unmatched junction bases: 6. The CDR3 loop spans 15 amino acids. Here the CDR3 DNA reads TGTGCCAGTAGGTGGGCTAGCGGGGGATACAATGAGCAGTTCTTC. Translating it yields CASRWASGGYNEQFF.

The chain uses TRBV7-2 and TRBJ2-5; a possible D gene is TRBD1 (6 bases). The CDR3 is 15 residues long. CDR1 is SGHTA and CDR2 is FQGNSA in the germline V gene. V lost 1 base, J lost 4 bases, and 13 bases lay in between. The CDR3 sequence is CASSLGNRARETQYF. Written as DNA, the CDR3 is TGTGCCAGCAGCTTAGGTAACAGGGCCAGAGAGACCCAGTACTTC.

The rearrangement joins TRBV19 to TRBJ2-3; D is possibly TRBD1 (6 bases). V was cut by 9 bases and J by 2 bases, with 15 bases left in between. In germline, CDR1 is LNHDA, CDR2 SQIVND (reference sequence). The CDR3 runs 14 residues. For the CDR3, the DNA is TGTGCCAGCGACGACCAGGGGAACACAGATACGCAGTATTTT. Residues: CASDDQGNTDTQYF.

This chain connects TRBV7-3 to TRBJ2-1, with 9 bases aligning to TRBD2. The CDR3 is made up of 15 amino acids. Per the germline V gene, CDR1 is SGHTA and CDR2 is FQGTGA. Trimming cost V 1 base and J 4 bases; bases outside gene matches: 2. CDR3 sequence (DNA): TGTGCCAGCAGCTTAATGCGGGAGGGGTACAATGAGCAGTTCTTC. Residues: CASSLMREGYNEQFF.

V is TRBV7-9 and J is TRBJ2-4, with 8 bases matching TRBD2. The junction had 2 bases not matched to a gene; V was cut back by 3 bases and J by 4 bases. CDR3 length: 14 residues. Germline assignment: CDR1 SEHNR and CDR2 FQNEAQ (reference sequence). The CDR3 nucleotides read TGTGCCAGCAGCTTGGCTAGCGGGAAAAACATTCAGTACTTC. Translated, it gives CASSLASGKNIQYF.

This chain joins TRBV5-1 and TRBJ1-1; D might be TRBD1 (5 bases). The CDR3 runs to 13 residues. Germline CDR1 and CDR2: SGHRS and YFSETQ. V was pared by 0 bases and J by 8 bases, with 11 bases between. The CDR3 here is CASSLAPGLEAFF. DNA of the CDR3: TGCGCCAGCAGCTTGGCTCCGGGACTCGAAGCTTTCTTT.

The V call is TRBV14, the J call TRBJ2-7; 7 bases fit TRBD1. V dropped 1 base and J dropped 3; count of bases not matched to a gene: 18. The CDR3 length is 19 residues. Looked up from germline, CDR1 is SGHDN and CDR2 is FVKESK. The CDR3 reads CASSQVGDSRPSSFYEQYF. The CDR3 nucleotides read TGTGCCAGCAGCCAAGTTGGGGACAGTCGTCCATCCTCGTTCTACGAGCAGTACTTC. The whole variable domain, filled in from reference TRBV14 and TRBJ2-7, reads EAGVTQFPSHSVIEKGQTVTLRCDPISGHDNLYWYRRVMGKEIKFLLHFVKESKQDESGMPNNRFLAERTGGTYSTLKVQPAELEDSGVYFCASSQVGDSRPSSFYEQYFGPGTRLTVT.